The source of this TCR beta chain is a study of blood T cell repertoires in COVID-19. For the study at large: COVID-19 samples collected from the United States, Italy and Spain covered acute and convalescent phases. T cells, B-cell-depleted T cells, or PBMCs supplied cDNA or gDNA.

Donors were grouped by their self-reported clinical history. Each exposed participant met a COVID-19 case in the 2 weeks preceding study entry. Germline lookup yields CDR1 SGHRS and CDR2 YFSETQ. The CDR3 is made up of 15 amino acids. V was shortened by 0 bases and J by 2 bases, with 12 bases between the two germline ends. The table came from immunoSEQ multiplex PCR; TCRdb's copy has only in-frame clones and leaves some out. The repertoire holds approximately 300,000 clones, with around 84% as singletons. The TCR was taken from a woman under 40 who had been exposed to COVID-19. The sequencing sample was made of PBMCs or T cells enriched from blood (not recorded which). The chain couples TRBV5-1 to TRBJ2-7, with D maybe TRBD1 (6 bases). The CDR3 loop is CASSLDGTPAYEQYF. The CDR3 region has the DNA TGCGCCAGCAGCTTGGATGGGACACCGGCCTACGAGCAGTACTTC.